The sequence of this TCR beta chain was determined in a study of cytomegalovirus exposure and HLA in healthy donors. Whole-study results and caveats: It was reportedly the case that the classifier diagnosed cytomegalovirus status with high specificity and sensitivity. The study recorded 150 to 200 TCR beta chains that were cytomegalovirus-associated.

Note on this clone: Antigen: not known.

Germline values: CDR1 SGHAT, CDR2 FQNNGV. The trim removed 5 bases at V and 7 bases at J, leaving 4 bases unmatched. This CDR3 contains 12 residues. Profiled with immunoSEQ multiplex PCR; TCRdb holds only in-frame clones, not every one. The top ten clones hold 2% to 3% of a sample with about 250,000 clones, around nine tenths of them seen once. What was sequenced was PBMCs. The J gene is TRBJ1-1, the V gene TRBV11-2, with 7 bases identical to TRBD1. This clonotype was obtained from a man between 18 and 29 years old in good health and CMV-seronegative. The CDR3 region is CASSPDRFEAFF. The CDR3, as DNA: TGTGCCAGCAGCCCGGACAGGTTTGAAGCTTTCTTT.